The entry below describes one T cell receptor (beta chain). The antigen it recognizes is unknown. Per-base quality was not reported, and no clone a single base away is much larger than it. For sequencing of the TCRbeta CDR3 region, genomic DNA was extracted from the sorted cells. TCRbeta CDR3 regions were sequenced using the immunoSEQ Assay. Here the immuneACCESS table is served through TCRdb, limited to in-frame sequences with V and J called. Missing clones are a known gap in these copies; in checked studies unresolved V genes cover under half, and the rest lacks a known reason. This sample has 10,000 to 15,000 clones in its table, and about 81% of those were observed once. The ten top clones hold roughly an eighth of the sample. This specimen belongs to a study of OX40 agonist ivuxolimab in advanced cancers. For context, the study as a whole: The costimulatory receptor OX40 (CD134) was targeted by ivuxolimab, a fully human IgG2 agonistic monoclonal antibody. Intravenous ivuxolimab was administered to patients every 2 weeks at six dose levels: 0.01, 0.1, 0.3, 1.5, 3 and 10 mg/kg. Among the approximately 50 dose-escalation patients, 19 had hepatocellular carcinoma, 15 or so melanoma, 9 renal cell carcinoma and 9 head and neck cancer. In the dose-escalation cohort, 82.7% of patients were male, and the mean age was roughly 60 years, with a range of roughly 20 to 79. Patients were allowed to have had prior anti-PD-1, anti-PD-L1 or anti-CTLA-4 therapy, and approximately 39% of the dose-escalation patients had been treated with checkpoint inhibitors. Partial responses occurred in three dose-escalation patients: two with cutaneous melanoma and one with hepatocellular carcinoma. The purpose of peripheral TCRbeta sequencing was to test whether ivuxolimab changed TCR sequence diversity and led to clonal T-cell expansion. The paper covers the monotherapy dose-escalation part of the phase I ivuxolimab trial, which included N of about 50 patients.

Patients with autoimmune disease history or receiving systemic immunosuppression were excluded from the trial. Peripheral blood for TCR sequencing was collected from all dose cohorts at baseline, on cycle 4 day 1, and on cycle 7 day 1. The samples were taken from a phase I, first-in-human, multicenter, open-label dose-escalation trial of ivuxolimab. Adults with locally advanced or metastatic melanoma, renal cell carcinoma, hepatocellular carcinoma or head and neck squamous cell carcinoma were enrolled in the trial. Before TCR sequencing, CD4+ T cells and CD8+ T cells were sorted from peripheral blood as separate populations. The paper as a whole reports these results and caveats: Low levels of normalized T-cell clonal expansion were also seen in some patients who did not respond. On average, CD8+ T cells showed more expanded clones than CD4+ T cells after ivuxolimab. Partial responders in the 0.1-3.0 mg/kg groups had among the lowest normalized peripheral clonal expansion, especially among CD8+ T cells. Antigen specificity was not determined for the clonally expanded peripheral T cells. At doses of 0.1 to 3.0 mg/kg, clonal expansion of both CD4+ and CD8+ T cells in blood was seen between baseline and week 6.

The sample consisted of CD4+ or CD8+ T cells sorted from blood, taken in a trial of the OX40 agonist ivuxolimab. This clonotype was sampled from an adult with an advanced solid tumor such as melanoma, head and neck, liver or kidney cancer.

The nucleotides read TGTGCCAGCAGCCATCGACAGGGGGGTGTGGAGCAGTTCTTC. Translation gives CASSHRQGGVEQFF. The rearrangement combines TRBV11-1 with TRBJ2-1; TRBD1 lines up with 9 middle nucleotides. The cysteine opens and the phenylalanine closes a CDR3 of 14 amino acids. Only the CDR3 DNA is retained, 42 bases long and in frame from the first base. After removal of 5 bases from V and 10 bases from J, the junction retains 9 bases not matched to a gene. Taken from the germline V gene (reference sequence), the CDR1 and CDR2 loops are SGHAT and FQDESV.